Following are 2 T cell receptor beta chains from one sample sequenced in a study of beta chain features in type 1 diabetes. Which antigens these TCRs recognize remains unknown. Overall study results and limits: Significant though moderate, a shortening of TCRB CDR3s appeared in all four CD4+ subsets of Type 1 diabetes patients.

The whole isolated RNA underwent reverse transcription, so sequencing captured expressed TCRB transcripts. The table came from immunoSEQ multiplex PCR; TCRdb's copy has only in-frame clones and leaves some out. The table shows under 200,000 clones, with approximately 9% occurring only once. Sequenced: central memory CD4+ T cells from blood. These receptors all stem from a woman aged 18-35 years with type 1 diabetes.

J is TRBJ2-5 and V is TRBV2, with 7 bases lining up with TRBD2. This CDR3 is 14 amino acids long. The V segment lost 3 bases and the J segment 1 base; nucleotides outside the gene matches: 2. Germline V CDR1 and CDR2: SNHLY, FYNNEI. This CDR3 reads CASSDWGGQETQYF. The CDR3 region has the DNA TGTGCCAGCAGTGACTGGGGGGGCCAAGAGACCCAGTACTTC.

The sample holds a few counts of this clone. In the same sample, other DNA sequences code for this CDR3. The rearrangement uses TRBV18 and TRBJ2-5, with TRBD2 as a possible D gene (6 bases). This CDR3 has 13 residues. Trimming took off 3 bases at V and 5 bases at J, with 10 bases between the two ends. Germline V gene sequence: CDR1 KGHSH, CDR2 LQKENI. Here the CDR3 DNA reads TGTGCCAGCTCACCTGGAGGAGGGGAGACCCAGTACTTC. This codes for CASSPGGGETQYF.